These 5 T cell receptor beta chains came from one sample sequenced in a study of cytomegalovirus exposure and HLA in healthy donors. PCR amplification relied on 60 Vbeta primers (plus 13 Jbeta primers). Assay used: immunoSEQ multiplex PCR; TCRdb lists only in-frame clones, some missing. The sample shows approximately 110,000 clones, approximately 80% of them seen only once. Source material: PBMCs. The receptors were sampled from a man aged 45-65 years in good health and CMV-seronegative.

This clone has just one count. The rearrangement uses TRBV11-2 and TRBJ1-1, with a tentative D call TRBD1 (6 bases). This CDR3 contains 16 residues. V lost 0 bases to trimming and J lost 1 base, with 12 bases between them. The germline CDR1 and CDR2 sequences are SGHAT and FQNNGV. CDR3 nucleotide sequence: TGTGCCAGCAGCTTAGATTACAGGGTTAGGAACACTGAAGCTTTCTTT. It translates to CASSLDYRVRNTEAFF.

CDR3 in DNA: TGTGCCAGCAGCTCCGGGATGTTAACCTCTGGCTACACCTTC. It specifies CASSSGMLTSGYTF. The chain combines TRBV7-2 with TRBJ1-2; D is unresolved. V was shortened by 4 bases and J by 7 bases, with 16 bases between the two germline ends. CDR1 is SGHTA, CDR2 FQGNSA, per germline. The CDR3 covers 14 residues.

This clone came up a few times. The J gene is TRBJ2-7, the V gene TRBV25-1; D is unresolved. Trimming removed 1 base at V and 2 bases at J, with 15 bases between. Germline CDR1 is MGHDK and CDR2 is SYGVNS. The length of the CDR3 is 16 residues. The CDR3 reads CASSECEALLPYEQYF. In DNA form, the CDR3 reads TGTGCCAGCAGTGAATGCGAAGCCTTACTACCCTACGAGCAGTACTTC.

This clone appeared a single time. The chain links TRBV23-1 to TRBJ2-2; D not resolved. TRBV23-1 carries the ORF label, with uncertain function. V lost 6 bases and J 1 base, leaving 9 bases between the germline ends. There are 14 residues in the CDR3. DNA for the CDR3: TGCGCCAGCAGAGAAACAGTGAACACCGGGGAGCTGTTTTTT. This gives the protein CASRETVNTGELFF.

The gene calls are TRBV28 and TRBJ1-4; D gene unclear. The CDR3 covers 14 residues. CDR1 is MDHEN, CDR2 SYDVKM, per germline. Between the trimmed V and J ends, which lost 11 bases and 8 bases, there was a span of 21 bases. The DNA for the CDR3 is TGTGCCTGGTGTTCGTCCGGAGTTCGAGAAAAACTGTTTTTT. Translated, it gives CAWCSSGVREKLFF.